This T cell receptor (beta chain) was documented in a study of read filtering for tumor transcriptome and immune sequencing. Study information: After DNase treatment, RNA was made into whole-transcriptome libraries. IR-seq gave about 3.5 to 11 million TCR reads per sample; RNA-seq gave about 75 to 1,400. Study-level results: Sorted CD138-negative bone marrow cells were not purified T cells. Compared with RNA-seq, IR-seq gave much higher clonotype depth and reliability.

The library was built from roughly 400 ng RNA with molecular barcoded adaptors for alpha/delta and beta/gamma chains. In TCRdb, the reads were re-called with MiXCR into one record per CDR3 protein. This sample carries nearly 60,000 distinct CDR3 sequences, 12% of them seen once, and the ten largest clones take approximately 16%. This clonotype has a count of ten or more. Antigen: not known. Germline CDR1 and CDR2: SGHRS and YFSETQ. The junction had 0 bases not matched to a gene; V was cut back by 0 bases and J by 7 bases. There are 14 residues in the CDR3. This TCR was recovered from a donor aged 40 or over with multiple myeloma. The chain has TRBV5-1 and TRBJ2-1; 11 bases are a match to TRBD2. The sequencing input was a population of CD138-negative cells sorted from bone marrow. CDR3 sequence reads: CASSLGLAGNEQFF. CDR3 coding DNA: TGCGCCAGCAGCTTGGGACTAGCGGGGAATGAGCAGTTCTTC.